Listed below are T cell receptor beta chains from one sample, sequenced in a study of shared clonotypes between healthy human individuals. Assay used: immunoSEQ multiplex PCR; TCRdb lists only in-frame clones, some missing. The sample has 1,500,000 or so clones; around 97% are singletons. The sequencing input was naive CD4+ T cells sorted from blood. The receptor set was obtained from a man aged 25 to 40 in good health. Each CDR3 is given with its conserved first and last residue. D genes are given only for firm matches. Not every row has a clone size; where given, it reads once, few, many or a size class.

v_call,clone_size,j_call,d_call,cdr3_aa,cdr3_nt
TRBV18,.,TRBJ2-1,TRBD2,CASSPNSLAGAGNEQFF,TGTGCCAGCTCACCTAATTCTTTAGCGGGAGCAGGCAATGAGCAGTTCTTC
TRBV2,.,TRBJ2-4,.,CASGKEVGWGIQYF,TGTGCCAGCGGAAAGGAAGTGGGTTGGGGCATTCAGTACTTC
TRBV7-9,.,TRBJ1-4,.,CASSLDRAIGEKLFF,TGTGCCAGCAGCTTAGATCGGGCTATAGGTGAAAAACTGTTTTTT
TRBV5-1,.,TRBJ2-7,.,CASSRTELTYEQYF,TGCGCCAGCAGCCGGACAGAGTTGACCTACGAGCAGTACTTC
TRBV11-2,few,TRBJ1-5,TRBD1,CASSPDREGQPQHF,TGTGCCAGCAGCCCGGACAGGGAGGGTCAGCCCCAGCATTTT
TRBV5-1,.,TRBJ1-1,.,CASSSRNRVGNTEAFF,TGCGCCAGCAGCTCGAGGAACAGGGTGGGCAACACTGAAGCTTTCTTT
TRBV14,.,TRBJ1-4,.,CASSTYNEKLFF,TGTGCCAGCAGTACGTATAATGAAAAACTGTTTTTT
TRBV6-5,.,TRBJ2-1,TRBD2,CASSYSALAGVQQFF,TGTGCCAGCAGTTACTCTGCTCTAGCGGGCGTTCAGCAGTTCTTC
TRBV18,.,TRBJ2-7,TRBD1,CASSPGQGTYEQYF,TGTGCCAGCTCACCAGGACAGGGGACCTACGAGCAGTACTTC
TRBV7-2,.,TRBJ1-5,TRBD1,CASSPVDRSNQPQHF,TGTGCCAGCAGCCCAGTGGACAGGTCCAATCAGCCCCAGCATTTT
TRBV5-6,.,TRBJ2-1,.,CASSPRTRGHEQFF,TGTGCCAGCAGCCCACGGACCCGAGGGCATGAGCAGTTCTTC
TRBV5-1,.,TRBJ2-1,.,CASSLWGEITNNEQFF,TGCGCCAGCAGCTTGTGGGGGGAGATAACAAACAATGAGCAGTTCTTC
TRBV2,.,TRBJ1-2,.,CASSEAPSVYTF,TGTGCCAGCAGTGAAGCCCCTTCGGTCTACACCTTC
TRBV25-1,.,TRBJ1-2,.,CASSDRRGTGYTF,TGTGCCAGCAGTGACAGACGGGGAACTGGCTACACCTTC
TRBV15,.,TRBJ1-1,TRBD1,CATSRGEGALQNTEAFF,TGTGCCACCAGCAGAGGGGAGGGGGCCCTACAAAACACTGAAGCTTTCTTT
TRBV10-2,.,TRBJ1-1,TRBD1,CASSGGGLYTEAFF,TGCGCCAGCAGTGGAGGGGGCCTTTATACTGAAGCTTTCTTT
TRBV4-1,few,TRBJ2-7,.,CASRGGLSYEQYF,TGCGCCAGCAGGGGAGGTCTCAGCTACGAGCAGTACTTC